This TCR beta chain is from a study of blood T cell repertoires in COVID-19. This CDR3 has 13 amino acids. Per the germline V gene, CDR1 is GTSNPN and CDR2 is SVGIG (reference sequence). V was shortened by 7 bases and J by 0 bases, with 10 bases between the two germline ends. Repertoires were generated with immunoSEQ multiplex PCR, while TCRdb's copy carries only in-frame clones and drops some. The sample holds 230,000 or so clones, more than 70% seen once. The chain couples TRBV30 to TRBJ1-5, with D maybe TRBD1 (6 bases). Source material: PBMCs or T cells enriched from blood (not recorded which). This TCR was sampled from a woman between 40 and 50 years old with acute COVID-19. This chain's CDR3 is CASQQGSNQPQHF. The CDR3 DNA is TGTGCCTCGCAACAGGGTAGCAATCAGCCCCAGCATTTT.